One sample yielded the 21 T cell receptor beta chains listed below, sequenced in a study of shared clonotypes between healthy human individuals. Sequencing was performed with immunoSEQ multiplex PCR; in TCRdb, only in-frame clones are kept and a portion is missing. The sample includes 2 million to 2.5 million clones, approximately 93% seen only once; the top ten take 0.35% to 0.45%. The sample consisted of naive CD4+ T cells from PBMCs. Subset reported: CD45RA+ positively selected. The receptors originated from a young man in good health. Some clones in this sample may be carry-over from other donors' samples.

Of note for this clone: Additional DNA sequences in this sample encode the identical CDR3. The chain joins TRBV7-2 to TRBJ2-7; TRBD1 matches at 9 bases. Germline V gives CDR1 SGHTA, CDR2 FQGNSA. V was pared by 1 base and J by 3 bases, with 4 bases of the junction left unmatched. The CDR3 is 15 amino acids. CDR3 sequence: CASSLGGTGYYEQYF. For the CDR3, the DNA is TGTGCCAGCAGCTTAGGTGGGACAGGGTACTACGAGCAGTACTTC. Combining the CDR3 with reference TRBV7-2 and TRBJ2-7 gives the whole variable domain GAGVSQSPSNKVTEKGKDVELRCDPISGHTALYWYRQSLGQGLEFLIYFQGNSAPDKSGLPSDRFSAERTGGSVSTLTIQRTQQEDSAVYLCASSLGGTGYYEQYFGPGTRLTVT.

This chain joins TRBV6-6 and TRBJ2-7; D is perhaps TRBD1 (6 bases). Trimming stripped 6 bases from V and 0 bases from J, with 12 bases between. The CDR3 totals 14 residues. The V gene's germline CDR1 is MNHNY and CDR2 SVGAGI (reference sequence). CDR3 sequence: CASRVGQDSYEQYF. The CDR3 DNA follows: TGTGCCAGCAGAGTGGGACAAGACTCCTACGAGCAGTACTTC.

V gene TRBV10-3 combines with J gene TRBJ1-6; D possibly corresponds to TRBD1 (6 bases). V shed 4 bases and J shed 5 bases, with 12 bases lying between them. The CDR3 sequence is 15 residues long. Germline lookup yields CDR1 ENHRY and CDR2 SYGVKD. The CDR3 region is CAISAGWTDNSPLHF. The CDR3 region has the DNA TGTGCCATCAGTGCAGGATGGACAGATAATTCACCCCTCCACTTT.

Worth noting for this clone: Germline and junction disagree at one end, which may indicate a read error. The rearrangement links TRBV5-6 to TRBJ2-3, with unresolved D. CDR1 is SGHDT, CDR2 YYEEEE, per germline. The CDR3 loop spans 14 amino acids. In DNA form, the CDR3 reads TGTGCCAGCACCTTGCTCTCTAGCACAGATACGCAGTATTTT. Amino acid sequence: CASTLLSSTDTQYF.

This clone was counted once. V and J are TRBV7-3 and TRBJ1-6; 9 nucleotides align to TRBD1. Germline values: CDR1 SGHTA, CDR2 FQGTGA. Trimming removed 6 bases from V and 7 bases from J; junction bases left unmatched: 4. There are 14 residues in the CDR3. The CDR3 DNA sequence: TGTGCCAGCAGTGATGGACAGGGGAATTCACCCCTCCACTTT. Its translation: CASSDGQGNSPLHF. The full variable domain, rest sourced from reference TRBV7-3 and TRBJ1-6, is GAGVSQTPSNKVTEKGKYVELRCDPISGHTALYWYRQSLGQGPEFLIYFQGTGAADDSGLPNDRFFAVRPEGSVSTLKIQRTERGDSAVYLCASSDGQGNSPLHFGNGTRLTVT.

The chain joins TRBV4-1 to TRBJ1-2; 7 bases line up with TRBD1. The germline gives CDR1 MGHRA, CDR2 YSYEKL. This CDR3 has 15 amino acids. V lost 1 base and J lost 3; bases outside the gene matches: 5. The CDR3 loop is CASSQGTGPDYGYTF. The CDR3 DNA reads TGCGCCAGCAGCCAAGGGACAGGACCCGACTATGGCTACACCTTC.

This clone appeared once. The chain employs TRBV18 and TRBJ2-5; D gene uncertain. The germline V and J ends were trimmed by 1 base and 1 base, with 13 bases remaining between them. CDR3 length: 16 amino acids. Germline CDR1 KGHSH, CDR2 LQKENI. CDR3 sequence: CASSPQSVGSQETQYF. CDR3 coding DNA: TGTGCCAGCTCACCACAGAGCGTAGGGTCCCAAGAGACCCAGTACTTC.

The V gene is TRBV5-4, the J gene TRBJ2-7; D uncertain. The CDR3 has 11 residues. V was pared by 0 bases and J by 5 bases, with 3 bases between. From germline, CDR1 is SGHNT and CDR2 YYREEE (reference sequence). CDR3 loop: CASSLGNEQYF. In DNA, the CDR3 is TGTGCCAGCAGCTTGGGCAACGAGCAGTACTTC.

The rearrangement joins TRBV9 to TRBJ1-1, with TRBD1 matching 7 bases. The J segment lost 5 bases and the V segment lost 0 bases, leaving 4 bases of the junction unmatched. The CDR3 runs 14 residues. The V gene's germline CDR1 is SGDLS and CDR2 YYNGEE. Written as DNA, the CDR3 is TGTGCCAGCAGCGTAGACCCCAGGGGGACTGAAGCTTTCTTT. The encoded protein is CASSVDPRGTEAFF. The full variable domain, rest sourced from reference TRBV9 and TRBJ1-1, is DSGVTQTPKHLITATGQRVTLRCSPRSGDLSVYWYQQSLDQGLQFLIQYYNGEERAKGNILERFSAQQFPDLHSELNLSSLELGDSALYFCASSVDPRGTEAFFGQGTRLTVV.

The chain joins TRBV2 to TRBJ2-7; TRBD1 might be the D (7 bases). Germline CDR1 SNHLY, CDR2 FYNNEI. Trimming stripped 8 bases from V and 6 bases from J, with 17 bases between. The CDR3 spans 13 residues. The CDR3 nucleotides read TGTGCCAGCGGGGGGACGGCAGGGGGCGAGCAGTACTTC. Amino acids: CASGGTAGGEQYF.

Only one count was recorded for this clone. The V gene is TRBV10-3, the J gene TRBJ1-2; TRBD1 agrees at 9 bases. With 6 bases clipped from V and 7 bases from J, the junction kept 6 bases outside the gene matches. Looked up from germline, CDR1 is ENHRY and CDR2 is SYGVKD. The length of the CDR3 is 13 residues. As DNA, the CDR3 is TGTGCCATCAGGGGACAGGGTTTGGGTGGCTACACCTTC. Its protein product is CAIRGQGLGGYTF.

The J gene is TRBJ2-2, the V gene TRBV13; 11 bases match TRBD2. Germline CDR1 PRHDT, CDR2 FYEKMQ (reference sequence). The V and J ends lost 2 bases and 5 bases, in that order; junction bases with no gene match: 4. This CDR3 has 16 amino acids. Here the CDR3 reads CASSLRASGRTGELFF. For the CDR3, the DNA is TGTGCCAGCAGCTTAAGGGCTAGCGGGAGGACCGGGGAGCTGTTTTTT. The variable domain in full, completed from reference TRBV13 and TRBJ2-2, reads AAGVIQSPRHLIKEKRETATLKCYPIPRHDTVYWYQQGPGQDPQFLISFYEKMQSDKGSIPDRFSAQQFSDYHSELNMSSLELGDSALYFCASSLRASGRTGELFFGEGSRLTVL.

The genes are TRBV5-1 and TRBJ1-4, with 8 bases lining up with TRBD1. Trimming at V came to 4 bases and at J to 7 bases, leaving 12 bases not matched to a gene. The CDR3 consists of 16 residues. Germline V gene lookup returns CDR1 SGHRS and CDR2 YFSETQ. The CDR3 spells CASSRGATGAGEKLFF. DNA for the CDR3: TGCGCCAGCAGCCGGGGAGCGACAGGGGCGGGTGAAAAACTGTTTTTT. The whole variable domain, filled in from reference TRBV5-1 and TRBJ1-4, reads KAGVTQTPRYLIKTRGQQVTLSCSPISGHRSVSWYQQTPGQGLQFLFEYFSETQRNKGNFPGRFSGRQFSNSRSEMNVSTLELGDSALYLCASSRGATGAGEKLFFGSGTQLSVL.

V gene TRBV5-1 combines with J gene TRBJ2-1; D ambiguous. Germline V gives CDR1 SGHRS, CDR2 YFSETQ. This CDR3 spans 14 amino acids. The V and J ends lost 4 bases and 9 bases respectively, with 17 bases between them. The CDR3 sequence is CASSLQESNAEQFF. DNA for the CDR3: TGCGCCAGCAGCCTTCAGGAGTCCAATGCTGAGCAGTTCTTC.

The chain's CDR3 is CASSLRPGRAVGIQYF. In nucleotides, the CDR3 is TGTGCCAGCAGTCTCCGCCCCGGCCGGGCGGTGGGCATTCAGTACTTC. The chain carries TRBV28 and TRBJ2-4; no reliable D call. Trimming shortened V by 5 bases and J by 9 bases, and 23 bases separated the two germline ends. This CDR3 is built from 16 residues. CDR1 and CDR2 (germline): MDHEN, SYDVKM.

The J gene is TRBJ2-3, the V gene TRBV1; no DNA check was done on the table's D call, TRBD2. TRBV1 is annotated as a pseudogene. The CDR3 spans 13 residues. CDR3 in amino acids: CTSSHSTRDTQYF. The CDR3 coding sequence is TGCACCAGCAGCCACTCCACGAGAGATACGCAGTATTTT.

V gene TRBV28 combines with J gene TRBJ1-1; D ambiguous. This CDR3 has 12 residues. Between the trimmed V and J ends, which lost 6 bases and 4 bases, there was a span of 9 bases. Germline V gene sequence: CDR1 MDHEN, CDR2 SYDVKM. The CDR3 protein is CASRDLATEAFF. Here the CDR3 DNA reads TGTGCCAGCAGGGATCTGGCCACTGAAGCTTTCTTT.

The CDR3 here is CASSEGTGPLRGYTF. The CDR3 DNA reads as TGTGCCAGCAGTGAGGGGACAGGCCCTTTAAGGGGCTACACCTTC. This rearrangement joins TRBV28 to TRBJ1-2; the match to TRBD1 covers 8 bases. V lost 5 bases and J lost 8; bases outside the gene matches: 13. Germline lookup yields CDR1 MDHEN and CDR2 SYDVKM. The CDR3 is 15 amino acids.

This sequence joins TRBV10-1 and TRBJ2-7; 9 positions agree with TRBD2. CDR3 length: 14 residues. Looked up from germline, CDR1 is WNHNN and CDR2 is SYGVQD (reference sequence). V lost 3 bases and J lost 4; bases outside the gene matches: 4. For the CDR3, the DNA is TGCGCCAGCAGTGAAAGGACTAGCGCTTACGAGCAGTACTTC. It yields the protein CASSERTSAYEQYF.

The CDR3 protein is CSADDTRADTYEQYF. CDR3 nucleotides: TGCAGCGCAGACGACACCCGGGCGGACACCTACGAGCAGTACTTC. The gene calls are TRBV29-1 and TRBJ2-7; D might be TRBD1 (5 bases). V lost 7 bases, J lost 2 bases, and 21 bases lay in between. This CDR3 spans 15 amino acids. Germline lookup yields CDR1 SQVTM and CDR2 ANQGSEA.

The chain carries TRBV6-5 and TRBJ1-1; D is perhaps TRBD1 (5 bases). Germline CDR1 MNHEY, CDR2 SVGAGI. This CDR3 contains 15 residues. The V gene lost 6 bases and the J gene lost 0 bases, with 14 bases spanning the gap. The CDR3 DNA reads TGTGCCAGCAGGCCTCTCACAGGAGTGAACACTGAAGCTTTCTTT. It yields the protein CASRPLTGVNTEAFF.